The rows below give T cell receptor beta chains drawn from one sample of a study of T cell clonotyping in hematopoietic cell transplantation. Using immunoSEQ multiplex PCR, the repertoire was profiled, and TCRdb retains in-frame clones only, with some absent. The profile covers about 18,000 clones, with over 90% appearing a single time and over 4.5% taken by the ten largest. Sequenced: peripheral blood mononuclear cells. The receptors stem from a man in his forties in good health. Some clones in this sample may be carry-over from other donors' samples. Both conserved end residues are part of each CDR3. The D gene is left open where the match is weak. For some rows the clone size is stated as once, few or many, or as a class when expanded; others skip it.

v_call	j_call	d_call	clone_size	cdr3_aa	cdr3_nt
TRBV28	TRBJ2-3	NA	NA	CASSPQGSTDTQYF	TGTGCCAGCAGTCCTCAGGGAAGCACAGATACGCAGTATTTT
TRBV4-1	TRBJ2-5	TRBD1	NA	CASSQVGTEPQETQYF	TGCGCCAGCAGCCAAGTGGGGACAGAACCCCAAGAGACCCAGTACTTC
TRBV4-3	TRBJ2-1	NA	NA	CASSQDGGTDNEQFF	TGCGCCAGCAGCCAAGATGGCGGGACTGACAATGAGCAGTTCTTC
TRBV29-1	TRBJ2-3	NA	NA	CSVAVQDTQYF	TGCAGCGTCGCGGTCCAGGATACGCAGTATTTT
TRBV10-3	TRBJ1-5	NA	NA	CAMSTDFNQPQHF	TGTGCCATGAGCACAGACTTCAATCAGCCCCAGCATTTT
TRBV4-1	TRBJ2-1	TRBD2	NA	CASSQDWVAGGHNEQFF	TGCGCCAGCAGCCAAGATTGGGTAGCGGGAGGGCACAATGAGCAGTTCTTC
TRBV6-5	TRBJ2-7	NA	NA	CASSYTSLGEQYF	TGTGCCAGCAGTTACACCTCCCTGGGCGAGCAGTACTTC
TRBV7-7	TRBJ2-5	NA	NA	CASSPTGLAQETQYF	TGTGCTAGCAGCCCGACGGGGCTAGCTCAAGAGACCCAGTACTTC
TRBV7-3	TRBJ2-1	TRBD2	NA	CASSLIAGGGYNEQFF	TGTGCCAGCAGCTTAATAGCGGGAGGGGGATACAATGAGCAGTTCTTC
TRBV6-4	TRBJ2-2	TRBD2	few	CASSEGPVLADNTGELFF	TGTGCCAGCAGTGAGGGCCCCGTCCTAGCGGATAACACCGGGGAGCTGTTTTTT
TRBV9	TRBJ2-7	NA	NA	CASSVESGSEQYF	TGTGCCAGCAGCGTAGAATCAGGGAGCGAGCAGTACTTC
TRBV19	TRBJ2-7	TRBD2	NA	CASSDIAGGYEQYF	TGTGCCAGTAGCGACATAGCGGGGGGCTACGAGCAGTACTTC
TRBV9	TRBJ1-2	NA	NA	CASSVTAGRNYGYTF	TGTGCCAGCAGCGTAACAGCGGGACGGAACTATGGCTACACCTTC
TRBV5-4	TRBJ2-7	TRBD2	NA	CASSWGLAGYEQYF	TGTGCCAGCAGCTGGGGACTAGCGGGATACGAGCAGTACTTC
TRBV7-9	TRBJ2-7	TRBD1	NA	CASSSRDRDHEQYF	TGTGCCAGCAGCTCCCGTGACAGGGACCACGAGCAGTACTTC
TRBV29-1	TRBJ2-7	NA	NA	CSVEDRGAAYEQYF	TGCAGCGTTGAAGATCGGGGGGCAGCCTACGAGCAGTACTTC
TRBV29-1	TRBJ2-7	NA	NA	CSVADGHEQYF	TGCAGCGTTGCGGACGGACACGAGCAGTACTTC
TRBV5-6	TRBJ2-7	TRBD1	NA	CASSPTGTGVYEQYF	TGTGCCAGCAGCCCGACGGGGACAGGGGTCTACGAGCAGTACTTC
TRBV2	TRBJ2-5	TRBD1	NA	CASSVRQGETQYF	TGTGCCAGCAGCGTTAGACAGGGGGAGACCCAGTACTTC
TRBV7-2	TRBJ1-3	NA	NA	CASSLVGGRMGTGNTIYF	TGTGCCAGCAGCTTAGTGGGGGGGCGCATGGGGACTGGAAACACCATATATTTT
TRBV30	TRBJ2-7	NA	NA	CAWSVQGYEQYF	TGTGCCTGGAGTGTACAGGGTTACGAGCAGTACTTC
TRBV7-9	TRBJ1-1	NA	NA	CASSSSDTGNTEAFF	TGTGCCAGCAGCTCATCTGACACAGGGAACACTGAAGCTTTCTTT
TRBV2	TRBJ1-5	NA	once	CASSRYSNQPQHF	TGTGCCAGCAGCCGATATAGCAATCAGCCCCAGCATTTT
TRBV30	TRBJ2-3	NA	NA	CAWTVDNTQYF	TGTGCCTGGACGGTCGACAATACGCAGTATTTT
TRBV5-8	TRBJ1-5	NA	once	CASSLGPPGSVRNQPQHF	TGTGCCAGCAGCTTGGGGCCTCCGGGGTCCGTTCGCAATCAGCCCCAGCATTTT
TRBV2	TRBJ2-1	TRBD2	NA	CASRAGGPTGEQFF	TGTGCCAGCAGGGCGGGAGGGCCAACGGGTGAGCAGTTCTTC
TRBV7-2	TRBJ1-4	NA	NA	CASSIDGKTNEKLFF	TGTGCCAGCAGCATCGACGGAAAGACTAATGAAAAACTGTTTTTT
TRBV4-3	TRBJ1-1	NA	NA	CASSQDTDTEAFF	TGCGCCAGCAGCCAAGATACGGACACTGAAGCTTTCTTT
TRBV9	TRBJ1-1	NA	NA	CASSVQGNTEAFF	TGTGCCAGCAGCGTCCAGGGGAACACTGAAGCTTTCTTT
TRBV4-1	TRBJ2-3	TRBD2	once	CASSRGGLAGTTDTQYF	TGCGCCAGCAGCCGCGGAGGACTAGCGGGAACCACAGATACGCAGTATTTT
TRBV14	TRBJ2-2	NA	NA	CASSQYGTGELFF	TGTGCCAGCAGCCAATACGGCACCGGGGAGCTGTTTTTT
TRBV7-2	TRBJ1-5	TRBD1	NA	CASSPGTGNQPQHF	TGTGCCAGCAGCCCCGGGACAGGCAATCAGCCCCAGCATTTT
TRBV30	TRBJ2-3	TRBD2	once	CACSVGGITDTQYF	TGTGCCTGTTCGGTGGGGGGGATCACAGATACGCAGTATTTT